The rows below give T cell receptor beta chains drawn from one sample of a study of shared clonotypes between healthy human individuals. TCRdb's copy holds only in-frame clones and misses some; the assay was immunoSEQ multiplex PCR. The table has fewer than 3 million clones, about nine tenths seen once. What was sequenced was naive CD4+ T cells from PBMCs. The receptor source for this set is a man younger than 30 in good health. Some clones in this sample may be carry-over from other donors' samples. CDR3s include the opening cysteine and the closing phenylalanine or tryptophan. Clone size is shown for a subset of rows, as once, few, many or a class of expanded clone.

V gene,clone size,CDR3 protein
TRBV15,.,CATSRASDGSNQPQHF
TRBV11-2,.,CASSLGIRGSSYNEQFF
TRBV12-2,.,CASRLGQWLASKSETQYF
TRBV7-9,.,CASSLGGESEAFF
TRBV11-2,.,CASSLDLYQPQHF
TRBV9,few,CASSGLAGETQYF
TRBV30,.,CAASRGLYGYTF
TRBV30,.,CAWTLWDRGENTIYF
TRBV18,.,CASSPYSGGNNYGYTF
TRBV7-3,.,CASSPTGDSYEQYF
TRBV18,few,CASSPLSGTGENQPQHF
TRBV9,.,CASSPPGQGSLNEQFF
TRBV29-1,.,CNLLGITYEQYF
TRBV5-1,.,CASSPRGTGDEKLFF
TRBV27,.,CASSFPPPVYNEQFF
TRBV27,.,CASSPRETMYNEQFF
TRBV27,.,CATSRDRGYEQYF
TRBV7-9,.,CASSLEGFLFNGYTF
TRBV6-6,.,CASSSPGTLYNEQFF
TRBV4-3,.,CASSQDPAANNSPLHF
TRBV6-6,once,CASRWDGTDTQYF
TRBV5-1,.,CASSLVEGTEAFF
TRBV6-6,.,CASTMPSNSNTEAFF
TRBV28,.,CASSFGGTGRNTIYF
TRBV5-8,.,CASSKGGGSGANVLTF
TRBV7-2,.,CASSSIVAGNKQFF
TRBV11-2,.,CASSGLDRWGQYF
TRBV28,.,CASSPLRWDREGYEQYF
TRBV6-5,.,CASRSGTGGAIGYTF
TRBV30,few,CAWSNGGTGELFF
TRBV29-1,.,CSVAGGQNNYGYTF
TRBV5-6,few,CASSFWGRPNEKLFF
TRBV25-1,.,CASSTGTSGSNEQFF
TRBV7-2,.,CASSQTDYYEQYF
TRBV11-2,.,CASSPGQGLNTEAFF
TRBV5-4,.,CASSLWLAGGPGTDTQYF
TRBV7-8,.,CASSKAGTRGEQYF
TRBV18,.,CASSPQAGSTDTQYF
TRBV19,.,CATTPNTGELFF
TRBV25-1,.,CASSDLGGGHTAGNTIYF
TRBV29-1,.,CSVAGRTNEKLFF
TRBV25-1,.,CASSDPRGQGTTFGQFF
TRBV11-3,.,CASSGTRGSPYEQYF
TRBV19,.,CASSPFTRGEQYF
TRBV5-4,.,CASSLNQGGNEQFF
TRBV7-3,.,CASSFFPSGINNEQFF
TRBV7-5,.,CVRSLAGARVYEQYF
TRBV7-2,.,CASSDRGRELTGELFF
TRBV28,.,CASSFLYTEAFF
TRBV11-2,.,CASSLALGRETF
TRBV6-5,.,CASNVQANTEAFF
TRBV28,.,CASSPGQMNEKLFF
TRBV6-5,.,CASSWAGLAGSYEQYF
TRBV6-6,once,CASSYPRASGSVRQFF
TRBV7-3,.,CASSSTPGGRTGELFF
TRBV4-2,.,CASSQEAGLARMGSGELFF
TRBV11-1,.,CASSLQTGGETQYF
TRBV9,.,CASSAGLAGNIQYF
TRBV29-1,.,CSVGNHDPPTLFF